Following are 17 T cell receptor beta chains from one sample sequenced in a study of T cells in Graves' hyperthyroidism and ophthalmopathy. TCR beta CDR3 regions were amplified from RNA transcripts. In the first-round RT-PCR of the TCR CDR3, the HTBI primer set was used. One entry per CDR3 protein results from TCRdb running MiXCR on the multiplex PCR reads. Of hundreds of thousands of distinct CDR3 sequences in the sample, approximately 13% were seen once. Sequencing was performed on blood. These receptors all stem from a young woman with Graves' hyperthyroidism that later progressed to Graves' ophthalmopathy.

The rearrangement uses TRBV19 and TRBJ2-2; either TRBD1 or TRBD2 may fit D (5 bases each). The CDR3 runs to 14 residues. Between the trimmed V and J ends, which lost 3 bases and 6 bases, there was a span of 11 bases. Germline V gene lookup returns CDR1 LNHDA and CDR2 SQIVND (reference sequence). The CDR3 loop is CASSMGVRAGELFF. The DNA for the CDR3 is TGTGCCAGTAGTATGGGGGTCCGAGCCGGGGAGCTGTTTTTT.

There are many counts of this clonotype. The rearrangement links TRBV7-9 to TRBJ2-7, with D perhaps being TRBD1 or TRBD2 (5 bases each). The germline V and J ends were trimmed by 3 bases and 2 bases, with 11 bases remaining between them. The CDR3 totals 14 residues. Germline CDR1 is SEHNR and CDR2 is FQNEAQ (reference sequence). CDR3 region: CASSFKGETYEQYF. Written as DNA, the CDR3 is TGTGCCAGCAGCTTTAAAGGGGAGACCTACGAGCAGTACTTC.

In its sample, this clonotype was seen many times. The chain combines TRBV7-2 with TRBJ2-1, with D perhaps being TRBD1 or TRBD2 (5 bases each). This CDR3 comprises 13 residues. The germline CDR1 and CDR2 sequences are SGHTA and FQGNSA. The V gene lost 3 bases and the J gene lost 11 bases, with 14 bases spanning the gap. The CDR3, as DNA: TGTGCCAGCAGCTTGTCAACTGGGGACCAGCAGTTCTTC. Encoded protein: CASSLSTGDQQFF. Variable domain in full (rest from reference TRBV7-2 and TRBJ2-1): GAGVSQSPSNKVTEKGKDVELRCDPISGHTALYWYRQSLGQGLEFLIYFQGNSAPDKSGLPSDRFSAERTGGSVSTLTIQRTQQEDSAVYLCASSLSTGDQQFFGPGTRLTVL.

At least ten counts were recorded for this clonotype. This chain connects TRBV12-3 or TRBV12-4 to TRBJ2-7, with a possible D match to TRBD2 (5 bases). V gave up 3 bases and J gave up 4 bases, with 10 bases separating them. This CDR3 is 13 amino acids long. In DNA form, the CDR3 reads TGTGCCAGCAGTTTGAGGGCCCTTTACGAGCAGTACTTC. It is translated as CASSLRALYEQYF.

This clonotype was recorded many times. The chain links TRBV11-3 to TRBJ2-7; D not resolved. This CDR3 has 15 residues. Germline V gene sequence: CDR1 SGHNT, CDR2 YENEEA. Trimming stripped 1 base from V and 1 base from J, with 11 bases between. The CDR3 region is CASSLGAVTSYEQYF. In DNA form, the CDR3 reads TGTGCCAGCAGCTTAGGGGCAGTGACTTCCTACGAGCAGTACTTC.

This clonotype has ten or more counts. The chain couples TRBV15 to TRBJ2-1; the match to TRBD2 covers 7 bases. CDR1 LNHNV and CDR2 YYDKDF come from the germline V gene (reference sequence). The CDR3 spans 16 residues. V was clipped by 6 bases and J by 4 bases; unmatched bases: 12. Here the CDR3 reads CATSKGLADLYNEQFF. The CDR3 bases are TGTGCCACCAGTAAGGGCCTAGCGGACCTATACAATGAGCAGTTCTTC.

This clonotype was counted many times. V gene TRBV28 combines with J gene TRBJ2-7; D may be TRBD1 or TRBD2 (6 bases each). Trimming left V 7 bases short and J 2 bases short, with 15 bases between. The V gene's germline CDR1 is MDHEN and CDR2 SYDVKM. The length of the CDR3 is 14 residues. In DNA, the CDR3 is TGTGCCAGCAAAAACAGGGAGGTGGCCTACGAGCAGTACTTC. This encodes CASKNREVAYEQYF. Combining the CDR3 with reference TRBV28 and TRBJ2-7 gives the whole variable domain DVKVTQSSRYLVKRTGEKVFLECVQDMDHENMFWYRQDPGLGLRLIYFSYDVKMKEKGDIPEGYSVSREKKERFSLILESASTNQTSMYLCASKNREVAYEQYFGPGTRLTVT.

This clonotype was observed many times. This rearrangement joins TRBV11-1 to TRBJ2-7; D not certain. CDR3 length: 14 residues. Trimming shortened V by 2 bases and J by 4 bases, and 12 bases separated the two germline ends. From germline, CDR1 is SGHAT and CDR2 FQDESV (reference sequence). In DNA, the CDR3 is TGTGCCAGCAGCTTACGCAGGTCAACTTACGAGCAGTACTTC. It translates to CASSLRRSTYEQYF.

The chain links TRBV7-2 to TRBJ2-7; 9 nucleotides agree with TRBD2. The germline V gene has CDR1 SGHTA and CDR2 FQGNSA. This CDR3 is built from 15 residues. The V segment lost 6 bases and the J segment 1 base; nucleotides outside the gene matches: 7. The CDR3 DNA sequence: TGTGCCAGCAGACCTAGCGGGATCGGATCCTACGAGCAGTACTTC. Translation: CASRPSGIGSYEQYF.

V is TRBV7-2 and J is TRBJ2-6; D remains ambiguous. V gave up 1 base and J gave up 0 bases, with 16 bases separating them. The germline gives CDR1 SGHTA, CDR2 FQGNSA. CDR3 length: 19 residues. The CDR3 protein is CASSLGAGRLISGANVLTF. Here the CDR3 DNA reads TGTGCCAGCAGCTTAGGGGCCGGACGCCTGATCTCTGGGGCCAACGTCCTGACTTTC.

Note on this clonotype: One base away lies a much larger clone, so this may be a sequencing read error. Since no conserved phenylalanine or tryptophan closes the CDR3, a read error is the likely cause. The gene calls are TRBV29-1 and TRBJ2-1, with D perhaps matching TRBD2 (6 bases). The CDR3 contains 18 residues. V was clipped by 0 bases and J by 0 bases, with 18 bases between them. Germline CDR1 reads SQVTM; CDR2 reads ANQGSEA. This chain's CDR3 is CSVEDQTSVTRSYNEQFL. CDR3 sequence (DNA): TGCAGCGTTGAAGATCAGACTAGTGTCACGCGCTCCTACAATGAGCAGTTCCTC.

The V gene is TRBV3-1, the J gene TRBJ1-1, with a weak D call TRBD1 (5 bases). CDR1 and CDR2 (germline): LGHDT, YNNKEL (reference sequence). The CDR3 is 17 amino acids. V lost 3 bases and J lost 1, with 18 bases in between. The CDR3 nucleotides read TGTGCCAGCAGCCAGTCCGGGGGTCGACTTTCGAACACTGAAGCTTTCTTT. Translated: CASSQSGGRLSNTEAFF.

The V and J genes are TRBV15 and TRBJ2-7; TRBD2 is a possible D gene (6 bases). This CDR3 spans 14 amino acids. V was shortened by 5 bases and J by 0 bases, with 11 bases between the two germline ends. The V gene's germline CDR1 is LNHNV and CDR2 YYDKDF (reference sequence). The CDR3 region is CATSGASVSYEQYF. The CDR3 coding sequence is TGTGCCACCAGCGGGGCTAGCGTCTCCTACGAGCAGTACTTC.

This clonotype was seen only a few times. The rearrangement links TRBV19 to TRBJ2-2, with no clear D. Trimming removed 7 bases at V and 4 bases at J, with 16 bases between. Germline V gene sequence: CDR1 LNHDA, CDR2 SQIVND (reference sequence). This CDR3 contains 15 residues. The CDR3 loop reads CASKTSDVGTGELFF. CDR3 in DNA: TGTGCCAGTAAGACCTCCGACGTGGGCACCGGGGAGCTGTTTTTT.

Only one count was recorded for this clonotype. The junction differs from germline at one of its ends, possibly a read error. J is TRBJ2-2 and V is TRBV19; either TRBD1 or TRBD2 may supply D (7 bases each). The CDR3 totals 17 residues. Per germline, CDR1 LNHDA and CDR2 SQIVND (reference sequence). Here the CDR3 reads CTSTKRGREFYTGELFF. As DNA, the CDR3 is TGTACCAGTACCAAAAGGGGGCGGGAGTTCTACACCGGGGAGCTGTTTTTT.

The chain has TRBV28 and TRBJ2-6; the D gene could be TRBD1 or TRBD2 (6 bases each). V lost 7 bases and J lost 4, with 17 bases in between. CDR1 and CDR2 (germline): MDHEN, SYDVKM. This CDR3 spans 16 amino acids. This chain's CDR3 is CASTTRGGLGANVLTF. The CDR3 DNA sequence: TGTGCCAGCACAACCCGTGGGGGGCTCGGGGCCAACGTCCTGACTTTC.

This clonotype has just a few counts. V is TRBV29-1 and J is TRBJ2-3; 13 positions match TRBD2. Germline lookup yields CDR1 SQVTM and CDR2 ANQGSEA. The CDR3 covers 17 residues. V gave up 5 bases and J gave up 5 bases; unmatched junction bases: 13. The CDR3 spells CSVPTLGTSGMVDTQYF. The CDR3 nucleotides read TGCAGCGTTCCCACACTTGGGACTAGCGGGATGGTAGATACGCAGTATTTT.